The 12 T cell receptor beta chains below all came from one sample that was sequenced in a study of T cells after yellow fever vaccination (dated by TCRdb to between 2018 and 2021). Libraries were made using 5' RACE. Sequencing relied on an Illumina NovaSeq 6000. TCRdb reprocessed the public reads (quality trimming at Q25 with fastp, clone calling with MiXCR) and kept in-frame beta chains. A single entry per CDR3 protein holds the most common genes and DNA from its merged rows. The sample has some 350,000 distinct CDR3 sequences on record, 3% to 4.5% of them singletons. Roughly 26% of the sample lies in the top ten. The treatment or condition label, read with the paper, signifies: live attenuated yellow fever vaccine strain. Source: PBMCs, taken 5 days after the yellow fever booster vaccination. The receptor source for this set is a man younger than 35 who received the YFV17D yellow fever vaccine.

This clonotype was observed a few times. J is TRBJ2-5 and V is TRBV5-1, with a tentative D call TRBD1 (6 bases). V gave up 2 bases and J gave up 7 bases, with 15 bases separating them. CDR3 length: 14 residues. In germline, CDR1 is SGHRS, CDR2 YFSETQ. The CDR3 bases are TGCGCCAGCAGCTTAAACAGGGCCCGGGGGACCCAGTACTTC. This codes for CASSLNRARGTQYF.

In its sample, this clonotype was seen many times. V usage is TRBV5-1 and J usage is TRBJ2-2, with D possibly matching TRBD2 (6 bases). Trimming shortened V by 0 bases and J by 5 bases, and 11 bases separated the two germline ends. This CDR3 contains 15 residues. Germline V gives CDR1 SGHRS, CDR2 YFSETQ. This CDR3 is CASSLGQGGTGELFF. CDR3 DNA: TGCGCCAGCAGCTTGGGCCAGGGAGGTACCGGGGAGCTGTTTTTT. Using reference TRBV5-1 and TRBJ2-2 for the parts outside the CDR3, the full variable domain is KAGVTQTPRYLIKTRGQQVTLSCSPISGHRSVSWYQQTPGQGLQFLFEYFSETQRNKGNFPGRFSGRQFSNSRSEMNVSTLELGDSALYLCASSLGQGGTGELFFGEGSRLTVL.

This sequence joins TRBV10-3 and TRBJ1-4; the match to TRBD1 covers 11 bases. The CDR3 is 15 amino acids. V lost 6 bases, J lost 8 bases, and 8 bases stayed unmatched. Germline CDR1 ENHRY, CDR2 SYGVKD. The CDR3 loop is CAIRPGTGGAEKLFF. CDR3 DNA sequence: TGTGCCATCAGACCAGGGACAGGGGGAGCGGAAAAACTGTTTTTT.

In this sample, this clonotype turned up many times. DNA of the CDR3: TGTGCCAGCAGCCCCCTCGCGAGGGGATTCGGTGGCTCACCCCTCCACTTT. It specifies CASSPLARGFGGSPLHF. The chain joins TRBV7-2 to TRBJ1-6; TRBD1 is a possible D gene (5 bases). There are 17 residues in the CDR3. The V end lost 5 bases, the J end lost 10 bases, and 24 bases lay between the germline ends. Germline assignment: CDR1 SGHTA and CDR2 FQGNSA.

This clonotype was detected a few times. The chain has TRBV7-8 and TRBJ2-3; possible D gene TRBD1, 6 bases. This CDR3 contains 18 residues. Germline assignment: CDR1 SGHVS and CDR2 FQNEAQ. Deletions cut 5 bases from V and 6 bases from J, with 27 bases between. The CDR3 spells CASSSRGRRLVSGDTQYF. The CDR3, as DNA: TGTGCCAGCAGCAGCAGGGGCCGACGGCTAGTGTCAGGTGATACGCAGTATTTT.

V usage is TRBV5-1 and J usage is TRBJ1-1; D unclear. Germline V gene sequence: CDR1 SGHRS, CDR2 YFSETQ. The CDR3 runs 14 residues. V was pared by 2 bases and J by 3 bases, with 11 bases between. As DNA, the CDR3 is TGCGCCAGCAGCTTACTTCCTGGGGACACTGAAGCTTTCTTT. It codes for CASSLLPGDTEAFF.

This clonotype was counted at least ten times. The gene calls are TRBV29-1 and TRBJ2-7, with D possibly TRBD2 on 5 matching bases. CDR1 is SQVTM, CDR2 ANQGSEA, per germline. The CDR3 length is 13 residues. Trimming took 6 bases from V and 3 from J, leaving 15 bases between them. The CDR3 spells CSVMIRENYEQYF. CDR3 coding DNA: TGCAGCGTGATGATAAGGGAGAACTACGAGCAGTACTTC.

This clonotype was counted between two and nine times. The chain links TRBV2 to TRBJ2-1; no reliable D call. V lost 6 bases and J lost 1, with 10 bases in between. Germline CDR1 reads SNHLY; CDR2 reads FYNNEI. The CDR3 is 14 amino acids. CDR3 residues: CASSPDGSYNEQFF. In nucleotides, the CDR3 is TGTGCCAGCAGCCCCGACGGGTCCTACAATGAGCAGTTCTTC.

The chain links TRBV20-1 to TRBJ2-5, with no clear D. Trimming cost V 3 bases and J 5 bases, with 19 bases left between them. The CDR3 is 15 residues long. Germline V gene sequence: CDR1 DFQATT, CDR2 SNEGSKA (reference sequence). DNA of the CDR3: TGCAGTGCTAGCATGGTTTCCGGCTCCGTGGAGACCCAGTACTTC. Protein product: CSASMVSGSVETQYF.

The table lists this clonotype with many counts. V usage is TRBV5-1 and J usage is TRBJ2-3; maybe TRBD1 (6 bases). The CDR3 is made up of 14 amino acids. The germline V gene encodes CDR1 SGHRS and CDR2 YFSETQ. V was pared by 2 bases and J by 2 bases, with 9 bases between. CDR3 in DNA: TGCGCCAGCAGCTTCGGACAGACCACAGATACGCAGTATTTT. Protein: CASSFGQTTDTQYF.

This chain links TRBV5-1 with TRBJ2-1, with TRBD2 matching 11 bases. Looked up from germline, CDR1 is SGHRS and CDR2 is YFSETQ. The CDR3 is made up of 17 amino acids. V gave up 4 bases and J gave up 3 bases; unmatched junction bases: 9. CDR3 nucleotide sequence: TGCGCCAGCAGCCCATCTAGCGGGGGGACCAACTACAATGAGCAGTTCTTC. Its protein is CASSPSSGGTNYNEQFF. Using reference TRBV5-1 and TRBJ2-1 for the parts outside the CDR3, the full variable domain is KAGVTQTPRYLIKTRGQQVTLSCSPISGHRSVSWYQQTPGQGLQFLFEYFSETQRNKGNFPGRFSGRQFSNSRSEMNVSTLELGDSALYLCASSPSSGGTNYNEQFFGPGTRLTVL.

This clonotype appeared a few times. The chain links TRBV7-3 to TRBJ1-1; D is ambiguous. CDR1 is SGHTA, CDR2 FQGTGA, per germline. The germline V and J ends were trimmed by 5 bases and 5 bases, with 15 bases remaining between them. The CDR3 loop spans 14 amino acids. CDR3 residues: CASSPGLLGTEAFF. The CDR3, as DNA: TGTGCCAGCAGCCCAGGCCTCTTGGGGACTGAAGCTTTCTTT.